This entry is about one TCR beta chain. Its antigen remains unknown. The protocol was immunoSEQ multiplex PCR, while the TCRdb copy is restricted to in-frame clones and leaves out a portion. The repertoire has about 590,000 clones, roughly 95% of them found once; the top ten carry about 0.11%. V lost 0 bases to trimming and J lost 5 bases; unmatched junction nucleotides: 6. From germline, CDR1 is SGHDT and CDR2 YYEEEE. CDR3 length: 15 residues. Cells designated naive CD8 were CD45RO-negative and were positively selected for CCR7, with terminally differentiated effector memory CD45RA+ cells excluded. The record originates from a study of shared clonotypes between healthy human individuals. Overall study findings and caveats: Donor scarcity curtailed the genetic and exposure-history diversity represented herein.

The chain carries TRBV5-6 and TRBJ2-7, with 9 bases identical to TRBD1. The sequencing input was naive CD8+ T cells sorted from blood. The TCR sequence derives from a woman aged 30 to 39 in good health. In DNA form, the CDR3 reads TGTGCCAGCAGCTTGGAGGGACAGGGAATCCACGAGCAGTACTTC. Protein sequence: CASSLEGQGIHEQYF.